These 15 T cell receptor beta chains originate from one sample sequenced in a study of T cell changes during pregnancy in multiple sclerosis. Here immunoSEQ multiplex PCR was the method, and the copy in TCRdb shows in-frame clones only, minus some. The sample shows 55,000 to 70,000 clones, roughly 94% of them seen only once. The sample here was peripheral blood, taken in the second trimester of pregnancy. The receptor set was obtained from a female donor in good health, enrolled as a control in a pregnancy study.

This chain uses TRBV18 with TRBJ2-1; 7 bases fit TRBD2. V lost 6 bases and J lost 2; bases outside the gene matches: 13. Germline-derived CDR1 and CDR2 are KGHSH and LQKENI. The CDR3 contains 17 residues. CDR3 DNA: TGTGCCAGCTCGCAAAGAGTGGGACTAAGTCCCTACAATGAGCAGTTCTTC. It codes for CASSQRVGLSPYNEQFF.

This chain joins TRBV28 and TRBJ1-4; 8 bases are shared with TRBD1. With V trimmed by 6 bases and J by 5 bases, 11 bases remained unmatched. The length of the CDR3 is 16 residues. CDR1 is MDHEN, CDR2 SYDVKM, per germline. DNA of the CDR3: TGTGCCAGCAGCCTCACCGGGACAGGCCAAAATGAAAAACTGTTTTTT. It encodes CASSLTGTGQNEKLFF.

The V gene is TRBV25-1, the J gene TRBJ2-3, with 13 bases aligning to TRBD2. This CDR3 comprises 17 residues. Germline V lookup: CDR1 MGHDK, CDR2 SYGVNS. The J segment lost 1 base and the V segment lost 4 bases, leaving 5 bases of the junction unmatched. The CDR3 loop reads CASSATSGRWGTDTQYF. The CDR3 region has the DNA TGTGCCAGCAGTGCGACTAGCGGGAGGTGGGGCACAGATACGCAGTATTTT.

The CDR3 bases are TGTGTCTGTGGAGCGGGAGCGTACGGGGAGCTGTTTTTT. Protein: CVCGAGAYGELFF. The gene calls are TRBV19 and TRBJ2-2; 8 nucleotides match TRBD2. Germline V lookup: CDR1 LNHDA, CDR2 SQIVND (reference sequence). The CDR3 sequence is 13 residues long.

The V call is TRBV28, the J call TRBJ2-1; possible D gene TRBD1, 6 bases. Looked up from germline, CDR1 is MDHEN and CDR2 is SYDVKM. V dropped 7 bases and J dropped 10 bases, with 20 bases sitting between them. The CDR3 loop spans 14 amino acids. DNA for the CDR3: TGTGCCAGCACCCAAACAGGGTGGGTATCCGAGCAGTTCTTC. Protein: CASTQTGWVSEQFF. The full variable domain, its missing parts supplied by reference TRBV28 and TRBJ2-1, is DVKVTQSSRYLVKRTGEKVFLECVQDMDHENMFWYRQDPGLGLRLIYFSYDVKMKEKGDIPEGYSVSREKKERFSLILESASTNQTSMYLCASTQTGWVSEQFFGPGTRLTVL.

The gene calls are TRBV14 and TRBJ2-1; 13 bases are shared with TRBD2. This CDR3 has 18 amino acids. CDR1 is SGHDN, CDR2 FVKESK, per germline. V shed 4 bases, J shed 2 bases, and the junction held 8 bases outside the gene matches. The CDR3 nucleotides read TGTGCCAGCAGCCCTTGGACTAGCGGGAGCTCAACCTACAATGAGCAGTTCTTC. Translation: CASSPWTSGSSTYNEQFF.

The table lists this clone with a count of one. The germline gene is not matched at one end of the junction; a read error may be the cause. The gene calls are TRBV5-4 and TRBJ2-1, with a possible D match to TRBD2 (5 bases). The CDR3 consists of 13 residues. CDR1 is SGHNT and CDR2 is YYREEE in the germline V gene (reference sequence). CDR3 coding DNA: TGTGCCAGCAGCGGGAGCCGGGTCGCTGAGCCGTTCTTC. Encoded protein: CASSGSRVAEPFF.

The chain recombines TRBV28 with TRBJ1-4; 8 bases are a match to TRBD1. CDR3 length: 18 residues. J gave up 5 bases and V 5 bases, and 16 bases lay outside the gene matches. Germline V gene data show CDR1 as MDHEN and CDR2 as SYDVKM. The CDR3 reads CASSPPGGVIRRNEKLFF. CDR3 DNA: TGTGCCAGCAGTCCCCCAGGGGGCGTAATAAGGCGAAATGAAAAACTGTTTTTT.

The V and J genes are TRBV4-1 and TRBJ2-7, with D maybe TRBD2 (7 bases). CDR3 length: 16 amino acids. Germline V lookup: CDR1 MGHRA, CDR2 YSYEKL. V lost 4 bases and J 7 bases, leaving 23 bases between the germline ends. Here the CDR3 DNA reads TGCGCCAGCAGCCCCAGGCCGGGGGGCGATTCCAAAGAGCAGTACTTC. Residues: CASSPRPGGDSKEQYF.

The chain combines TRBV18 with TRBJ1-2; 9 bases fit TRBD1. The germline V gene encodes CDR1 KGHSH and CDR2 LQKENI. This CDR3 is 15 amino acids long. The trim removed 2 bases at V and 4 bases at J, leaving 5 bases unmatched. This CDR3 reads CASSPGTGFVYGYTF. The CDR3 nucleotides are TGTGCCAGCTCACCAGGGACAGGGTTCGTCTATGGCTACACCTTC.

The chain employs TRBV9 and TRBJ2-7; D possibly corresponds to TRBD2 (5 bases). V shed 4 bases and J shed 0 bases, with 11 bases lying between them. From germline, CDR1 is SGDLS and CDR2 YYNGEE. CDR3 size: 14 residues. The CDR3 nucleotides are TGTGCCAGCAGCCCGGGTGGGAGCTCCTACGAGCAGTACTTC. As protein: CASSPGGSSYEQYF.

The DNA for the CDR3 is TGCGCCAGCAGCCAAGAGATGGTAGGGACTACCGGCACAGATACGCAGTATTTT. Protein product: CASSQEMVGTTGTDTQYF. V gene TRBV4-3 combines with J gene TRBJ2-3; TRBD2 aligns across 7 bases. V gave up 0 bases and J gave up 1 base; unmatched junction bases: 10. The CDR3 contains 18 residues. Per germline, CDR1 LGHNA and CDR2 YSLEER.

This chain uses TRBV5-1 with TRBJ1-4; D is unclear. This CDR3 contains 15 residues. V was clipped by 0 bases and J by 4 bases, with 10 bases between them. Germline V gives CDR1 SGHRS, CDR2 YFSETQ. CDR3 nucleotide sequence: TGCGCCAGCAGCTTGGCCTCAAGCCTTAATGAAAAACTGTTTTTT. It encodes CASSLASSLNEKLFF.

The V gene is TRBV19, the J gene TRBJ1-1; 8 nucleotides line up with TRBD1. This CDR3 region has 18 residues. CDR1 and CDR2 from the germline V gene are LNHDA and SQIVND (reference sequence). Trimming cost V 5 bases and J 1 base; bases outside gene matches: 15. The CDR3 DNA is TGTGCCAGTAGTCATTTAGGGGGACAGGCCTATAAGAACACTGAAGCTTTCTTT. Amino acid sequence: CASSHLGGQAYKNTEAFF.

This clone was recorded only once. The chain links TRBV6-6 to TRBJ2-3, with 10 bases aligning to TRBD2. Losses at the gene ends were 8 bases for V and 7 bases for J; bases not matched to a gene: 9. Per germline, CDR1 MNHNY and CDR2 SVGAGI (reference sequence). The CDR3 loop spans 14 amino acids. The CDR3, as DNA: TGTGCCAGCCTCGGAGCGGGAGGGCCGCATACGCAGTATTTT. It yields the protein CASLGAGGPHTQYF.